The 2 T cell receptor beta chains below all came from one sample that was sequenced in a study of cytomegalovirus exposure and HLA in healthy donors. It was with 60 Vbeta and 13 Jbeta primers that the PCR ran. Measured with immunoSEQ multiplex PCR; TCRdb has only the in-frame clones, and not every one. The repertoire holds roughly 98,000 clones, with 76% as singletons. The material sequenced was PBMCs. The origin of the receptors is a man aged 40-50 years in good health and CMV-seronegative.

Only a few counts were recorded for this clone. The rearrangement uses TRBV6-4 and TRBJ2-3; TRBD2 is a possible D gene (6 bases). This CDR3 region has 15 residues. Germline V gives CDR1 MRHNA, CDR2 SNTAGT. Trimming removed 3 bases from V and 2 bases from J, with 12 bases in between. The DNA for the CDR3 is TGTGCCAGCAGTGAGTCCGGGACTGCCACAGATACGCAGTATTTT. It encodes CASSESGTATDTQYF.

A remark on this clone: This sample also contains other DNA sequences that code for the same CDR3. In nucleotides, the CDR3 is TGTGCCAGCAGCCCGACGGGGGGCAACTATGGCTACACCTTC. Amino acids: CASSPTGGNYGYTF. J is TRBJ1-2 and V is TRBV7-2, with D perhaps TRBD1 (6 bases). The CDR3 is 14 amino acids. V was cut by 5 bases and J by 2 bases, with 12 bases left in between. From germline, CDR1 is SGHTA and CDR2 FQGNSA. Drawing the rest from reference TRBV7-2 and TRBJ1-2, the complete variable domain is GAGVSQSPSNKVTEKGKDVELRCDPISGHTALYWYRQSLGQGLEFLIYFQGNSAPDKSGLPSDRFSAERTGGSVSTLTIQRTQQEDSAVYLCASSPTGGNYGYTFGSGTRLTVV.